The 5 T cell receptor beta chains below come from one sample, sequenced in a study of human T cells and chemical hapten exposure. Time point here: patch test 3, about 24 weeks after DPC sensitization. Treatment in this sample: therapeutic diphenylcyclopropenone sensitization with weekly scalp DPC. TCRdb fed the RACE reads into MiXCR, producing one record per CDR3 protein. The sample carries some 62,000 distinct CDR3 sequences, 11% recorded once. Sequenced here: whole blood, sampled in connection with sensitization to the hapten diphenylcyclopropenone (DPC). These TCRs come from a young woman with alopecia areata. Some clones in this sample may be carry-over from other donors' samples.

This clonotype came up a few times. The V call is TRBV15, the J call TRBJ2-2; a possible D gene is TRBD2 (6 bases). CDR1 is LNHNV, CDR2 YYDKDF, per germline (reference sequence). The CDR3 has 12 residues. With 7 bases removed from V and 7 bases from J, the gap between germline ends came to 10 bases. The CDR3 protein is CATNSGHGELFF. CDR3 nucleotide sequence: TGTGCCACCAATAGCGGCCACGGGGAGCTGTTTTTT.

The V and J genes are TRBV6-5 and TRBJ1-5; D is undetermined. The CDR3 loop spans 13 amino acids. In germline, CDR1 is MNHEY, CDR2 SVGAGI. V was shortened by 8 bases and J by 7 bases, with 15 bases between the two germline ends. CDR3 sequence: CASRPYLTQPQHF. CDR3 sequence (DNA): TGTGCCAGCCGACCCTACTTAACACAGCCCCAGCATTTT.

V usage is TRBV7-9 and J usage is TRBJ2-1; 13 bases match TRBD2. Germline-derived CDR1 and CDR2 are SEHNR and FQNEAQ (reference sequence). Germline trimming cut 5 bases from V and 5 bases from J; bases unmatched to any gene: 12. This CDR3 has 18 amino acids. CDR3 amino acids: CASSTRLAGGRKNNEQFF. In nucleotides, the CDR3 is TGTGCCAGCAGCACGAGACTAGCGGGGGGTCGCAAGAACAATGAGCAGTTCTTC. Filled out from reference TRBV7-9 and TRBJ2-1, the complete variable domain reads DTGVSQNPRHKITKRGQNVTFRCDPISEHNRLYWYRQTLGQGPEFLTYFQNEAQLEKSRLLSDRFSAERPKGSFSTLEIQRTEQGDSAMYLCASSTRLAGGRKNNEQFFGPGTRLTVL.

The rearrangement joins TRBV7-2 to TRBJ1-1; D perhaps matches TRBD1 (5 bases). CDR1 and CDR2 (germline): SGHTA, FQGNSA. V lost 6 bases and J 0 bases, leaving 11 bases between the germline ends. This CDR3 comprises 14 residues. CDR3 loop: CASRGRNMNTEAFF. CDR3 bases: TGTGCCAGCAGGGGACGGAACATGAACACTGAAGCTTTCTTT.

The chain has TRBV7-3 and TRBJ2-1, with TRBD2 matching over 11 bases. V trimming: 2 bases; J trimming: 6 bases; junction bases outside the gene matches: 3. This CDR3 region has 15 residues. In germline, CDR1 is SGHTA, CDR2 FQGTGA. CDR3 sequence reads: CASSLQTSGINEQFF. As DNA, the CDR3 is TGTGCCAGCAGCTTACAGACTAGCGGGATCAATGAGCAGTTCTTC.